The text below deals with one TCR beta chain. J gave up 2 bases and V 3 bases, and 19 bases lay outside the gene matches. This CDR3 comprises 21 residues. Per germline, CDR1 LGHNA and CDR2 YNFKEQ. The data were obtained in a study of T cell changes during pregnancy in multiple sclerosis. Produced via immunoSEQ multiplex PCR; TCRdb's table is partial and in-frame only. The table has 50,000 to 65,000 clones, about 85% seen once. The sample in question was CD4+ T cells from peripheral blood mononuclear cells, obtained in the third trimester of pregnancy. V is TRBV4-2 and J is TRBJ2-7; TRBD2 aligns across 13 bases. The TCR sequence derives from a female donor with multiple sclerosis, enrolled in a pregnancy study. The CDR3 sequence is CASSQGLRTSGSTGQTYEQYF. The DNA of the CDR3 is TGTGCCAGCAGCCAGGGGTTGAGGACTAGCGGGAGTACTGGCCAAACCTACGAGCAGTACTTC.